The 23 T cell receptor beta chains below come from one sample, sequenced in a study of cytomegalovirus exposure and HLA in healthy donors. A multiplex PCR was run with 60 Vbeta primers and 13 Jbeta primers. Sequenced by immunoSEQ multiplex PCR; TCRdb stores in-frame clones only, minus some. The sample yields 150,000 to 200,000 clones, 80% seen once. Sequencing was done on a sample of PBMCs. These receptors originate from a male donor in good health and CMV-seropositive.

This clone occurred a few times. The gene calls are TRBV29-1 and TRBJ1-1; TRBD1 matches 8 bases. J gave up 1 base and V 4 bases, and 8 bases lay outside the gene matches. CDR1 is SQVTM, CDR2 ANQGSEA, per germline. The CDR3 has 15 amino acids. The CDR3 DNA reads TGCAGCGTTGGCCCCGCAGGGGGCTGGAACACTGAAGCTTTCTTT. This codes for CSVGPAGGWNTEAFF. Variable domain in full (rest from reference TRBV29-1 and TRBJ1-1): SAVISQKPSRDICQRGTSLTIQCQVDSQVTMMFWYRQQPGQSLTLIATANQGSEATYESGFVIDKFPISRPNLTFSTLTVSNMSPEDSSIYLCSVGPAGGWNTEAFFGQGTRLTVV.

The chain couples TRBV30 to TRBJ1-5, with a possible D match to TRBD1 (5 bases). V lost 3 bases and J 4 bases, leaving 16 bases between the germline ends. The length of the CDR3 is 15 residues. Germline V gene sequence: CDR1 GTSNPN, CDR2 SVGIG (reference sequence). The CDR3 DNA sequence: TGTGCCTGGAGAACCGGTCTGGCAGGGAATCAGCCCCAGCATTTT. This translates into CAWRTGLAGNQPQHF.

The chain links TRBV5-4 to TRBJ2-2, with D maybe TRBD1 (5 bases). The CDR3 loop spans 15 amino acids. The germline V and J ends were trimmed by 3 bases and 6 bases, with 15 bases remaining between them. From germline, CDR1 is SGHNT and CDR2 YYREEE (reference sequence). The CDR3 region has the DNA TGTGCCAGCAGCTCTATCCAGGGCCCATCCGGGGAGCTGTTTTTT. Translated: CASSSIQGPSGELFF. Combining the CDR3 with reference TRBV5-4 and TRBJ2-2 gives the whole variable domain ETGVTQSPTHLIKTRGQQVTLRCSSQSGHNTVSWYQQALGQGPQFIFQYYREEENGRGNFPPRFSGLQFPNYSSELNVNALELDDSALYLCASSSIQGPSGELFFGEGSRLTVL.

The chain uses TRBV29-1 and TRBJ2-1; 10 positions match TRBD2. V lost 1 base, J lost 3 bases, and 6 bases stayed unmatched. The CDR3 runs 16 residues. Germline V CDR1 and CDR2: SQVTM, ANQGSEA. CDR3 residues: CSVEGTSGFLYNEQFF. The CDR3 DNA follows: TGCAGCGTTGAAGGGACTAGCGGTTTTCTCTACAATGAGCAGTTCTTC.

This chain joins TRBV29-1 and TRBJ2-1; 11 bases match TRBD1. The CDR3 has 13 residues. Germline CDR1 and CDR2: SQVTM and ANQGSEA. J was trimmed by 7 bases and V by 3 bases; bases with no gene match: 2. The CDR3 region is CSVERDRGNEQFF. Written as DNA, the CDR3 is TGCAGCGTTGAGAGGGACAGGGGGAATGAGCAGTTCTTC.

This clone was picked up a small number of times. The chain links TRBV29-1 to TRBJ1-2; D is uncertain. Germline V CDR1 and CDR2: SQVTM, ANQGSEA. V gave up 4 bases and J gave up 4 bases, with 22 bases separating them. The CDR3 spans 16 residues. The CDR3 spells CSVAGEQVTLSYGYTF. CDR3 DNA sequence: TGCAGCGTTGCGGGAGAACAAGTTACCCTATCCTATGGCTACACCTTC.

The J gene is TRBJ1-1, the V gene TRBV6-1, with a possible D match to TRBD1 (6 bases). The length of the CDR3 is 12 residues. Trimming stripped 3 bases from V and 10 bases from J, with 12 bases between. Germline loops: CDR1 MNHNS, CDR2 SASEGT. The CDR3 region has the DNA TGTGCCAGCAGTGAGGGGACACAGACAGCTTTCTTT. This translates into CASSEGTQTAFF.

The chain employs TRBV6-5 and TRBJ1-1; the D is unclear. Germline values: CDR1 MNHEY, CDR2 SVGAGI. V lost 11 bases and J lost 5, with 12 bases in between. This CDR3 spans 11 amino acids. The CDR3 DNA reads TGTGCCGGATTAGGGAGGACTGAAGCTTTCTTT. It translates to CAGLGRTEAFF.

The CDR3 bases are TGTGCCACCTCCCAGGGGAACAGAAATTCTTACTATGGCTACACCTTC. This encodes CATSQGNRNSYYGYTF. V and J are TRBV28 and TRBJ1-2; D is perhaps TRBD1 (6 bases). The CDR3 has 16 residues. V gave up 10 bases and J gave up 3 bases, with 24 bases separating them. CDR1 and CDR2 from the germline V gene are MDHEN and SYDVKM.

This chain connects TRBV21-1 to TRBJ1-6; TRBD1, as called in the table, went unchecked against the DNA. TRBV21-1 is tagged as a pseudogene. This CDR3 has 17 residues. The CDR3 spells CASSKRARTGTNSPLHF. In nucleotides, the CDR3 is TGTGCCAGCAGCAAAAGGGCCAGGACAGGGACTAATTCACCCCTCCACTTT.

In this sample, this clone turned up a few times. CDR3 DNA: TGTGCCAGCAGTCCTGCCTGGGCGGGGGGCTACAATGAGCAGTTCTTC. It encodes CASSPAWAGGYNEQFF. The V call is TRBV27, the J call TRBJ2-1, with TRBD2 matching 8 bases. The ends lost 5 bases at V and 3 bases at J; junction bases unmatched: 9. The CDR3 spans 16 residues. Looked up from germline, CDR1 is MNHEY and CDR2 is SMNVEV (reference sequence).

CDR3 loop: CASSSVPSGRAYEQYF. CDR3 DNA: TGTGCCAGCAGCTCCGTCCCTAGCGGGAGGGCCTACGAGCAGTACTTC. The rearrangement uses TRBV5-4 and TRBJ2-7; 12 nucleotides match TRBD2. The V gene's germline CDR1 is SGHNT and CDR2 YYREEE (reference sequence). The CDR3 extends over 16 amino acids. Germline trimming cut 3 bases from V and 2 bases from J; bases unmatched to any gene: 6.

This clone has just a few counts. The chain joins TRBV6-5 to TRBJ1-3; no reliable D call. This CDR3 spans 14 amino acids. Germline values: CDR1 MNHEY, CDR2 SVGAGI. Deletions cut 3 bases from V and 0 bases from J, with 6 bases between. CDR3 sequence: CASSYSSSGNTIYF. The CDR3 nucleotides read TGTGCCAGCAGTTATTCTAGCTCTGGAAACACCATATATTTT.

The chain recombines TRBV9 with TRBJ2-7, with a weak D call TRBD2 (5 bases). Deletions cut 3 bases from V and 1 base from J, with 14 bases between. Germline V gives CDR1 SGDLS, CDR2 YYNGEE. The CDR3 contains 15 residues. CDR3 nucleotide sequence: TGTGCCAGCAGCGCCCACATGGACTTTTCCTACGAGCAGTACTTC. It encodes CASSAHMDFSYEQYF.

The chain is built from TRBV30 and TRBJ2-7, with D possibly TRBD1 on 6 matching bases. CDR3 size: 16 residues. V lost 0 bases to trimming and J lost 3 bases, with 18 bases between them. CDR1 and CDR2 (germline): GTSNPN, SVGIG (reference sequence). CDR3 DNA sequence: TGTGCCTGGAGTGTTGGGTTAGGACAGAGAAACTACGAGCAGTACTTC. It encodes CAWSVGLGQRNYEQYF.

The V call is TRBV6-5, the J call TRBJ1-1; D is perhaps TRBD1 (6 bases). There are 13 residues in the CDR3. Germline CDR1 reads MNHEY; CDR2 reads SVGAGI. The V end was cut by 5 bases, the J end by 3 bases, with 10 bases between. The CDR3 DNA reads TGTGCCAGCAGTCAGACAGGTTACACTGAAGCTTTCTTT. This sequence encodes CASSQTGYTEAFF.

The chain carries TRBV4-1 and TRBJ2-3, with D perhaps matching TRBD2 (6 bases). V lost 0 bases and J lost 1, with 17 bases in between. Looked up from germline, CDR1 is MGHRA and CDR2 is YSYEKL. This CDR3 comprises 18 residues. The CDR3 is CASSQDSLRREGTDTQYF. The CDR3, as DNA: TGCGCCAGCAGCCAAGATAGTTTAAGGAGGGAGGGCACAGATACGCAGTATTTT.

This clone was detected only once. This chain joins TRBV9 and TRBJ1-1; D is perhaps TRBD1 (6 bases). The germline V and J ends were trimmed by 0 bases and 5 bases, with 11 bases remaining between them. Looked up from germline, CDR1 is SGDLS and CDR2 is YYNGEE. The CDR3 has 14 residues. The CDR3 protein is CASSVGGRGTEAFF. As DNA, the CDR3 is TGTGCCAGCAGCGTAGGAGGCAGGGGAACTGAAGCTTTCTTT.

This clone was counted once. The rearrangement uses TRBV6-5 and TRBJ2-5; 7 nucleotides agree with TRBD2. Germline CDR1 MNHEY, CDR2 SVGAGI. CDR3 length equals 13 residues. After removal of 6 bases from V and 8 bases from J, the junction contained 9 bases not matched to a gene. As DNA, the CDR3 is TGTGCCAGCAGCCTGGGAGGGGTCGATACCCAGTACTTC. The encoded protein is CASSLGGVDTQYF.

This chain joins TRBV5-4 and TRBJ2-7; possibly TRBD1 for D (5 bases). The germline V gene has CDR1 SGHNT and CDR2 YYREEE (reference sequence). The CDR3 has 14 residues. Trimming stripped 0 bases from V and 0 bases from J, with 7 bases between. The chain's CDR3 is CASSLGGGSYEQYF. In DNA, the CDR3 is TGTGCCAGCAGCTTGGGGGGCGGCTCCTACGAGCAGTACTTC.

The rearrangement uses TRBV6-1 and TRBJ2-6; 7 positions match TRBD1. The CDR3 is made up of 17 amino acids. CDR1 MNHNS and CDR2 SASEGT come from the germline V gene. V lost 4 bases and J lost 7; bases outside the gene matches: 13. As DNA, the CDR3 is TGTGCCAGCAGTGCCCAAAGACAGGGTAGGGTTGCCAACGTCCTGACTTTC. Translating it yields CASSAQRQGRVANVLTF.

J is TRBJ2-5 and V is TRBV6-5, with a tentative D call TRBD1 (5 bases). Germline CDR1 and CDR2: MNHEY and SVGAGI. This CDR3 is 13 amino acids long. Trimming took 5 bases from V and 5 from J, leaving 12 bases between them. The CDR3 here is CASSVQGVETQYF. The CDR3 region has the DNA TGTGCCAGCAGTGTCCAGGGCGTGGAGACCCAGTACTTC.

V gene TRBV6-1 combines with J gene TRBJ2-1, with D hard to call. The V and J ends lost 3 bases and 10 bases respectively, with 10 bases between them. This CDR3 contains 12 residues. Per germline, CDR1 MNHNS and CDR2 SASEGT. This CDR3 is CASSELAREQFF. As DNA, the CDR3 is TGTGCCAGCAGTGAGTTAGCTCGGGAGCAGTTCTTC.